This TCR beta chain was documented in a study of early T cells in non-severe SARS-CoV-2 infection. Study details: The authors sequenced bulk RNA from unsorted whole blood, leaving chains unpaired.

Study results and caveats: Using VDJdb, the matching emphasized anti-spike CD8 responses while missing private and CD4 specificities.

The TCR library protocol was used to attach unique molecular identifiers. These identifiers were attached to individual cDNA molecules. MiXCR, applied by TCRdb to the 5' RACE reads, yields one record per CDR3 protein. The sample carries 20,000 to 25,000 distinct CDR3 sequences, approximately 5.1% recorded once. This clonotype was recorded many times. The antigen is undetermined. The CDR3 length is 14 residues. Germline loops: CDR1 SGHRS, CDR2 YFSETQ. V dropped 4 bases and J dropped 5 bases, with 12 bases sitting between them. The sequenced sample consisted of whole blood. This TCR derives from an adult who was a healthcare worker with PCR-confirmed SARS-CoV-2 infection or an uninfected control (not recorded which). The rearrangement joins TRBV5-1 to TRBJ1-4, with D possibly matching TRBD1 (5 bases). The CDR3 reads CASSPRGQNEKLFF. The CDR3 DNA reads as TGCGCCAGCAGCCCCCGGGGCCAGAATGAAAAACTGTTTTTT.